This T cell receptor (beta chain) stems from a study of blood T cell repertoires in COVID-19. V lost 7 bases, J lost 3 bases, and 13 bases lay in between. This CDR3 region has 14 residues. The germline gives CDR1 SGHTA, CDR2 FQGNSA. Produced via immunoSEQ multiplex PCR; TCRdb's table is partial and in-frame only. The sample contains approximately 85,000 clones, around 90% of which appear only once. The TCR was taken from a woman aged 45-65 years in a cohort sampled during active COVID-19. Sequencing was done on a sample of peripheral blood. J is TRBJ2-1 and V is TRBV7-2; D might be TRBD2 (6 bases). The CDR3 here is CASTSLTSYNEQFF. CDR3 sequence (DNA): TGTGCCAGCACCTCTCTGACTAGCTACAATGAGCAGTTCTTC.